The T cell receptor (beta chain) under discussion was sequenced for a study of cytomegalovirus exposure and HLA in healthy donors. General study points: Serostatus for CMV was the only available immune exposure information. Per published accounts, TCR beta sequences correctly predicted the HLA-A and HLA-B alleles of most subjects. The likely explanation for a cluster of highly shared sequence variants was sequencing artifact.

The PCR made use of 60 Vbeta and 13 Jbeta primers. Assay used: immunoSEQ multiplex PCR; TCRdb lists only in-frame clones, some missing. The data hold over 150,000 clones, with 77% observed a single time. Worth noting for this clone: Antigen unknown.

In nominal health when sampled, donors likely had unrecorded immune exposures nonetheless. V was trimmed by 5 bases and J by 0 bases, leaving 13 bases between them. The CDR3 runs to 15 residues. Germline V gives CDR1 MNHEY, CDR2 SVGAGI. Sample: PBMCs. This chain links TRBV6-5 with TRBJ1-1; D is perhaps TRBD1 (6 bases). The source is a woman aged 25 to 39 in good health and CMV-seropositive. CDR3 amino acids: CASSPQGRLNTEAFF. Written as DNA, the CDR3 is TGTGCCAGCAGTCCACAGGGCCGTTTGAACACTGAAGCTTTCTTT.